The rows below give T cell receptor beta chains drawn from one sample of a study of response to subunit inactivated influenza vaccine. Via MiXCR, TCRdb re-called the RT-PCR reads, giving one row per CDR3 protein. The top ten hold around 9.6% of the sample, which has just over 300,000 distinct CDR3 sequences, just over 20% seen once. Sequenced here: PBMCs from blood, sampled approximately 20 months after vaccination. These receptors came from a man between 50 and 69 years old who received an inactivated influenza vaccine. The CDR3 runs from the conserved cysteine through the conserved F or W. The D gene is left open where the match is weak. Expanded clones are given a class, and other clones once, few, many or no size at all.

TRBV10-3,11,TRBJ2-7,-,-,TGTGCCACTACAGTAGGAGACGAGCAGTACTTC,CATTVGDEQYF
TRBV7-6,15,TRBJ2-1,medium-sized,-,TGTGCCAGCAGCTTAGAACTGGCTCACTACAATGAGCAGTTCTTC,CASSLELAHYNEQFF
TRBV12-3/TRBV12-4,15,TRBJ1-5,many,TRBD1,TGTGCCAGCAGCCCCGGGACAGGGGCTTTTCAGCCCCAGCATTTT,CASSPGTGAFQPQHF
TRBV12-3/TRBV12-4,16,TRBJ1-5,few,-,TGTGCCAGCAGTCCAGCTTCGACCGTGGGGAATCAGCCCCAGCATTTT,CASSPASTVGNQPQHF
TRBV12-3/TRBV12-4,14,TRBJ1-1,-,-,TGTGCCAGCAGACGAGGGGGGATGAACACTGAAGCTTTCTTT,CASRRGGMNTEAFF
TRBV7-6,14,TRBJ2-7,-,-,TGTGCCAGCAGGCCCACTAGTAACGTTTACGAGCAGTACTTC,CASRPTSNVYEQYF
TRBV20-1,12,TRBJ2-1,few,TRBD1,TGCAGTGCTAGCGAGACAGGGGCCGGGGAGTTCTTC,CSASETGAGEFF
TRBV2,13,TRBJ1-5,-,-,TGTGCCACCTCCCGTGGGACGGCCCTAGCCCAGCATTTT,CATSRGTALAQHF
TRBV4-2,16,TRBJ2-1,-,TRBD2,TGTGCCAGCAGCCAAACTAGCGGGAGCTCCTACAATGAGCAGTTCTTC,CASSQTSGSSYNEQFF
TRBV20-1,15,TRBJ1-1,-,-,TGCAGTGCTAGAGATCCCACTTCGGGCGCGGATGAAGCTTTCTTT,CSARDPTSGADEAFF
TRBV20-1,13,TRBJ2-3,few,-,TGCAGTGCTCCCCGAGGCGGCACAGATACGCAGTATTTT,CSAPRGGTDTQYF
TRBV7-9,17,TRBJ1-2,-,-,TGTGCCAGCAGCTTAGCGAGCAGCGGGGTTTACTACTATGGCTACACCTTC,CASSLASSGVYYYGYTF
TRBV25-1,15,TRBJ1-6,few,-,TGTGCCAGCAGTGAACAGGGTTTGGGTAATTCACCCCTCCACTTT,CASSEQGLGNSPLHF
TRBV12-3/TRBV12-4,15,TRBJ1-5,-,TRBD1,TGTGCCAGCAGAGGACAGGGGGCGAGCAATCAGCCCCAGCATTTT,CASRGQGASNQPQHF
TRBV4-2,11,TRBJ2-7,few,-,TGTGCCAGCAGCGAAGGAGACGAGCAGTACTTC,CASSEGDEQYF
TRBV5-1,14,TRBJ2-3,-,TRBD2,TGCGCCAGCAGCTTGGGGCGCGGGAGGGATACGCAGTATTTT,CASSLGRGRDTQYF
TRBV5-1,15,TRBJ1-1,many,TRBD1,TGCGCCAGCAGCTTACAGGGGCTCGGGAACACTGAAGCTTTCTTT,CASSLQGLGNTEAFF
TRBV10-3,13,TRBJ2-1,few,-,TGTGCCATCAGTGTAGGCGGAGACAATGAGCAGTTCTTC,CAISVGGDNEQFF
TRBV5-1,17,TRBJ2-3,-,TRBD2,TGCGCCAGCAGCTTGGCCGGCCAGCGGGGGACAAAAGATACGCAGTATTTT,CASSLAGQRGTKDTQYF
TRBV18,15,TRBJ2-5,-,-,TGTGCCAGCTCACCACTGCAATTGGGCCAAGAGACCCAGTACTTC,CASSPLQLGQETQYF
TRBV11-1,19,TRBJ2-4,-,-,TGTGCCAGCAGCATAGCGGCGGGACAAACCTTATTAGCCAAAAACATACAGTACTTC,CASSIAAGQTLLAKNIQYF
TRBV7-2,15,TRBJ1-2,few,TRBD1,TGTGCCAGCAGCACGAGTGGAGGGGGCGGATATGGCTACACCTTC,CASSTSGGGGYGYTF
TRBV5-1,15,TRBJ2-7,-,TRBD1,TGCGCCAGCAGCCCCGGGGACAGGGAAAACTACGAGCAGTACTTC,CASSPGDRENYEQYF
TRBV20-1,15,TRBJ2-3,few,-,TGCAGCGTTGAGAGTCCGGAACTGAGCACAGATACGCAGTATTTT,CSVESPELSTDTQYF
TRBV18,13,TRBJ2-7,-,-,TGTGCCAGCTCACCCCAATCCACCAACGAGCAGTACTTC,CASSPQSTNEQYF
TRBV6-2/TRBV6-3,12,TRBJ1-2,few,TRBD1,TGTGCCAGCAAGAGGGACAGGGATGACTACACCTTC,CASKRDRDDYTF
TRBV20-1,11,TRBJ1-4,-,-,TGCAGTGCCCAGGGGCTCGAAAAACTGTTTTTT,CSAQGLEKLFF
TRBV20-1,16,TRBJ2-5,-,-,TGCAGTGCCAGATCAACGGCTAGCGTGACTCAAGAGACCCAGTACTTC,CSARSTASVTQETQYF
TRBV2,16,TRBJ1-3,few,-,TGTGCCAGCACCGTTTATTTCGGGTCAACGGGAAACACCATATATTTT,CASTVYFGSTGNTIYF
TRBV4-3,15,TRBJ2-3,-,TRBD2,TGCGCCAGCAGCTATGATACTAGCGGGGAGGATACGCAGTATTTT,CASSYDTSGEDTQYF
TRBV6-5,15,TRBJ1-1,few,-,TGTGCCAGCAGTTACGCCGGCCCGGCTAAGACTGAAGCTTTCTTT,CASSYAGPAKTEAFF
TRBV2,12,TRBJ1-1,-,-,TGTGCCAGCAGTGGGATGACAGATGAAGCTTTCTTT,CASSGMTDEAFF
TRBV29-1,13,TRBJ1-1,-,-,TGCAGCGTCGCTCTAAGGGCAGCCTATGAAGCTTTCTTT,CSVALRAAYEAFF
TRBV4-3,13,TRBJ2-7,-,TRBD1,TGCGCCAGCAGCCAAAACAGGGGCTCCGAGCAGTACTTC,CASSQNRGSEQYF
TRBV4-1,17,TRBJ2-2,few,-,TGCGCCAGCAGCCAGCTCGGGGGCGGGGGAAAGACCGGGGAGCTGTTTTTT,CASSQLGGGGKTGELFF
TRBV4-1,16,TRBJ2-2,-,-,TGCGCCAGCACACCCCGGGGAGGACTAAACACCGGGGAGCTGTTTTTT,CASTPRGGLNTGELFF
TRBV7-9,15,TRBJ1-2,few,TRBD1,TGTGCCAGCAGCTTAGGCGTAGGGACAGATGATGGCTACACCTTC,CASSLGVGTDDGYTF
TRBV7-2,14,TRBJ1-2,few,TRBD1,TGTGCCAGCAGCTTGGGACAGACCATCTATGGCTACACCTTC,CASSLGQTIYGYTF
TRBV20-1,14,TRBJ2-3,few,-,TGCAGTGCTAGAGCTGGGTCCAGCACAGATACGCAGTATTTT,CSARAGSSTDTQYF
TRBV20-1,17,TRBJ1-1,-,TRBD1,TGCAGTGCTCACAACCAGGGGGCGGAGCGTGTTGGCACTGAAGCTTTCTTT,CSAHNQGAERVGTEAFF
TRBV7-2,11,TRBJ1-1,few,TRBD1,TGTGCCAGCAGCCGACAGGGCAAAGCTTTCTTT,CASSRQGKAFF
TRBV5-1,14,TRBJ1-1,many,-,TGCGCCAGCAGCTCGGACGGCATGAACACTGAAGCTTTCTTT,CASSSDGMNTEAFF
TRBV4-3,15,TRBJ1-5,-,-,TGCGCCAGCAGCCAAGATGCCAGTCCAATCCAGCCCCAGCATTTT,CASSQDASPIQPQHF
TRBV19,13,TRBJ1-1,-,-,TGTGCCAGTAGAATCGGGGTAGACACTGAAGCTTTCTTT,CASRIGVDTEAFF
TRBV10-3,11,TRBJ2-1,-,-,TGTGCCATCAGTAGAACCGATGAGCAGTTCTTC,CAISRTDEQFF
TRBV7-2,13,TRBJ1-6,-,-,TGTGCCAGCAGCCCCTGGCAACATTCACCCCTCCACTTT,CASSPWQHSPLHF
TRBV7-2,13,TRBJ1-3,-,-,TGTGCCAGCAGCTTAGAGTTCGGAAGCACCATATATTTT,CASSLEFGSTIYF
TRBV7-9,13,TRBJ2-3,few,-,TGTGCCAGCAGCTCAGGGGGGAGCGATACGCAGTATTTT,CASSSGGSDTQYF
TRBV6-1,15,TRBJ1-5,many,-,TGTGCCAGCAACGTTTTTACAGGGCGGGATCAGCCCCAGCATTTT,CASNVFTGRDQPQHF
TRBV4-2,14,TRBJ1-4,few,-,TGTGCCAGCAGCCGCGGGGGGGCAGAAGAAAAACTGTTTTTT,CASSRGGAEEKLFF